These 29 T cell receptor beta chains originate from one sample sequenced in a study of cytomegalovirus exposure and HLA in healthy donors. Both 60 Vbeta primers and 13 Jbeta primers went into the PCR. The data were produced by immunoSEQ multiplex PCR, yet TCRdb's version contains in-frame clones alone and is incomplete. Of approximately 170,000 clones detected, just under 80% appear once; the ten largest clones hold 7%. The sequenced material came from PBMCs. The source of these receptors is a woman aged 40 to 55 in good health and CMV-seropositive.

This clone has just one count. The chain links TRBV28 to TRBJ1-1; no clear D gene. The CDR3 length is 14 residues. The V gene's germline CDR1 is MDHEN and CDR2 SYDVKM. The V gene lost 6 bases and the J gene lost 7 bases, with 18 bases spanning the gap. This chain's CDR3 is CASSTYLFGGEAFF. As DNA, the CDR3 is TGTGCCAGCAGCACCTACCTCTTCGGCGGTGAAGCTTTCTTT. The variable domain in full, with the rest retrieved from reference TRBV28 and TRBJ1-1, is DVKVTQSSRYLVKRTGEKVFLECVQDMDHENMFWYRQDPGLGLRLIYFSYDVKMKEKGDIPEGYSVSREKKERFSLILESASTNQTSMYLCASSTYLFGGEAFFGQGTRLTVV.

The chain joins TRBV7-9 to TRBJ1-1; TRBD1 agrees at 7 bases. This CDR3 region has 16 residues. The germline V gene encodes CDR1 SEHNR and CDR2 FQNEAQ (reference sequence). Germline trimming cut 4 bases from V and 4 bases from J; bases unmatched to any gene: 12. The CDR3 spells CASSYIAGGGSTEAFF. For the CDR3, the DNA is TGTGCCAGCAGCTATATAGCAGGGGGTGGGAGCACTGAAGCTTTCTTT.

This clone was seen once. This chain links TRBV25-1 with TRBJ2-5; a weak D match, TRBD2 (5 bases). The CDR3 is made up of 15 amino acids. The germline V gene has CDR1 MGHDK and CDR2 SYGVNS. The V and J ends lost 7 bases and 2 bases respectively, with 17 bases between them. CDR3 sequence reads: CASTPRSGGQETQYF. CDR3 DNA: TGTGCCAGCACACCCCGCAGCGGCGGACAAGAGACCCAGTACTTC. The full variable domain, rest sourced from reference TRBV25-1 and TRBJ2-5, is EADIYQTPRYLVIGTGKKITLECSQTMGHDKMYWYQQDPGMELHLIHYSYGVNSTEKGDLSSESTVSRIRTEHFPLTLESARPSHTSQYLCASTPRSGGQETQYFGPGTRLLVL.

This clone has a handful of counts. This sequence joins TRBV5-5 and TRBJ1-6, with D tentatively TRBD1 (6 bases). Germline V gives CDR1 SGHKS, CDR2 YYEKEE (reference sequence). There are 14 residues in the CDR3. The ends were cut back, 1 base at V and 5 bases at J, with 7 bases in the middle. Here the CDR3 reads CASSLKGDNSPLHF. The CDR3 DNA is TGTGCCAGCAGCTTGAAGGGGGATAATTCACCCCTCCACTTT.

This clone was seen a handful of times. The genes are TRBV28 and TRBJ1-4; D is perhaps TRBD1 (5 bases). The germline CDR1 and CDR2 sequences are MDHEN and SYDVKM. This CDR3 spans 14 amino acids. Trimming pared 5 bases from V and 8 bases from J, leaving 15 bases between. The CDR3 DNA reads as TGTGCCAGCAGTAAGGCAGGGTCGGGCGAAAAACTGTTTTTT. This translates into CASSKAGSGEKLFF. Together with reference TRBV28 and TRBJ1-4, the CDR3 gives the full variable domain: DVKVTQSSRYLVKRTGEKVFLECVQDMDHENMFWYRQDPGLGLRLIYFSYDVKMKEKGDIPEGYSVSREKKERFSLILESASTNQTSMYLCASSKAGSGEKLFFGSGTQLSVL.

This rearrangement joins TRBV7-2 to TRBJ2-3, with D perhaps matching TRBD2 (6 bases). Between the trimmed V and J ends, which lost 0 bases and 5 bases, there was a span of 6 bases. The CDR3 is 13 residues long. The V gene's germline CDR1 is SGHTA and CDR2 FQGNSA. CDR3 bases: TGTGCCAGCAGCTTAGCGGGGGGAGATACGCAGTATTTT. It translates to CASSLAGGDTQYF.

A word on this clone: One end of the junction is discordant with germline, which a read error may explain. V usage is TRBV4-3 and J usage is TRBJ2-6, with a tentative D call TRBD2 (6 bases). The CDR3 covers 19 residues. Germline CDR1 is LGHNA and CDR2 is YSLEER. DNA of the CDR3: TGCGCCAGCAGCCAAGCACTAACACGGAGGGTCTCTGGGGCCAACGGCCTGACTTTC. This translates into CASSQALTRRVSGANGLTF.

This clone has more than one count but fewer than ten. The gene calls are TRBV7-9 and TRBJ2-7; maybe TRBD2 (6 bases). CDR3 size: 13 residues. Germline V gene sequence: CDR1 SEHNR, CDR2 FQNEAQ (reference sequence). Deletions cut 5 bases from V and 0 bases from J, with 8 bases between. The CDR3 loop reads CASSGSGSYEQYF. CDR3 DNA: TGTGCCAGCAGCGGTAGCGGCTCCTACGAGCAGTACTTC.

The rearrangement joins TRBV18 to TRBJ2-6, with D possibly TRBD1 on 6 matching bases. The V end lost 3 bases, the J end lost 0 bases, and 15 bases lay between the germline ends. This CDR3 has 18 residues. Germline V CDR1 and CDR2: KGHSH, LQKENI. This CDR3 is CASSPLRQDHSGANVLTF. The CDR3 DNA reads TGTGCCAGCTCACCCCTCAGACAGGATCACTCTGGGGCCAACGTCCTGACTTTC.

This clone was seen a few times. The chain links TRBV5-6 to TRBJ2-7; TRBD1 matches at 7 bases. Germline CDR1 reads SGHDT; CDR2 reads YYEEEE. Unmatched junction bases numbered 8, after V lost 5 bases and J lost 0 bases. The CDR3 is made up of 15 amino acids. As DNA, the CDR3 is TGTGCCAGCAGAGGGAGAAAGGGGGCCTCCTACGAGCAGTACTTC. Amino acids: CASRGRKGASYEQYF.

There are a few counts of this clone. The genes are TRBV19 and TRBJ1-2; possible D gene TRBD1, 5 bases. Germline V lookup: CDR1 LNHDA, CDR2 SQIVND (reference sequence). This CDR3 spans 17 amino acids. Trimming took 4 bases from V and 4 from J, leaving 22 bases between them. This CDR3 reads CASSKKDPGKGIYGYTF. The CDR3 coding sequence is TGTGCCAGTAGTAAAAAAGACCCAGGGAAAGGGATCTATGGCTACACCTTC.

V is TRBV4-2 and J is TRBJ1-4; tentative D call: TRBD1 (5 bases). With 1 base removed from V and 5 bases from J, the gap between germline ends came to 5 bases. CDR1 is LGHNA and CDR2 is YNFKEQ in the germline V gene. The CDR3 is 13 amino acids. CDR3 residues: CASSQAGNEKLFF. CDR3 bases: TGTGCCAGCAGCCAAGCAGGGAATGAAAAACTGTTTTTT.

About this clone: The identical CDR3 is also encoded by other nucleotide sequences in the sample. The gene calls are TRBV19 and TRBJ2-7; 9 positions agree with TRBD1. Trimming at V came to 6 bases and at J to 5 bases, leaving 5 bases not matched to a gene. The CDR3 totals 13 residues. Germline V gene lookup returns CDR1 LNHDA and CDR2 SQIVND (reference sequence). The CDR3 loop is CASSRDRDHEQYF. CDR3 DNA sequence: TGTGCCAGTAGCCGGGACAGGGACCACGAGCAGTACTTC.

The chain couples TRBV7-3 to TRBJ1-1, with unresolved D. The CDR3 runs 13 residues. V shed 6 bases and J shed 2 bases, with 10 bases lying between them. The germline V gene has CDR1 SGHTA and CDR2 FQGTGA. The CDR3, as DNA: TGTGCCAGCAGTTCGACACCAAACACTGAAGCTTTCTTT. This gives the protein CASSSTPNTEAFF.

V usage is TRBV19 and J usage is TRBJ1-1, with 7 bases identical to TRBD1. Germline V CDR1 and CDR2: LNHDA, SQIVND (reference sequence). The CDR3 length is 14 residues. V shed 6 bases, J shed 4 bases, and the junction held 8 bases outside the gene matches. The CDR3 DNA reads as TGTGCCAGTAGCCCTACAGGGGTGCGCACTGAAGCTTTCTTT. Protein sequence: CASSPTGVRTEAFF.

This chain uses TRBV10-3 with TRBJ2-7, with 7 bases that match TRBD1. Germline V lookup: CDR1 ENHRY, CDR2 SYGVKD. The CDR3 covers 13 residues. V trimming: 5 bases; J trimming: 5 bases; junction bases outside the gene matches: 6. CDR3 in amino acids: CAISKQGRDEQYF. The CDR3 DNA reads TGTGCCATCAGTAAACAGGGGAGAGACGAGCAGTACTTC.

The chain joins TRBV11-2 to TRBJ1-1; 7 positions agree with TRBD1. Germline V gives CDR1 SGHAT, CDR2 FQNNGV. The V and J ends lost 5 bases and 5 bases, in that order; junction bases with no gene match: 8. There are 14 residues in the CDR3. CDR3 amino acids: CASSQTGLRTEAFF. CDR3 sequence (DNA): TGTGCCAGCAGCCAGACAGGGCTGAGGACTGAAGCTTTCTTT.

This clone was seen only once. V is TRBV7-2 and J is TRBJ1-6, with 10 bases lining up with TRBD1. CDR1 is SGHTA, CDR2 FQGNSA, per germline. The CDR3 runs 17 residues. With 1 base clipped from V and 8 bases from J, the junction kept 8 bases outside the gene matches. CDR3 sequence reads: CASSLDGTGVPHSPLHF. CDR3 bases: TGTGCCAGCAGCTTAGATGGGACAGGGGTTCCCCATTCACCCCTCCACTTT.

The rearrangement links TRBV7-2 to TRBJ2-1; tentatively, D is TRBD1 (6 bases). With 7 bases removed from V and 10 bases from J, the gap between germline ends came to 14 bases. The CDR3 covers 12 residues. The germline CDR1 and CDR2 sequences are SGHTA and FQGNSA. CDR3 DNA: TGTGCCAGCACCCCGGACAGTAAAGAGCAGTTCTTC. It encodes CASTPDSKEQFF.

J is TRBJ1-1 and V is TRBV19; 7 bases are shared with TRBD1. In germline, CDR1 is LNHDA, CDR2 SQIVND (reference sequence). The V gene end was trimmed by 6 bases and the J gene end by 0 bases; junction bases not matched to a gene: 7. The CDR3 loop spans 15 amino acids. CDR3 in DNA: TGTGCCAGTAGCCCAACGACAGGGATGAACACTGAAGCTTTCTTT. Its protein product is CASSPTTGMNTEAFF.

J is TRBJ2-7 and V is TRBV7-2; D uncertain. The CDR3 is made up of 18 amino acids. The V gene's germline CDR1 is SGHTA and CDR2 FQGNSA. Trimming pared 1 base from V and 2 bases from J, leaving 21 bases between. CDR3 nucleotides: TGTGCCAGCAGCTTAGAGAGGTTTAGCAGCCTTAACGCCTACGAGCAGTACTTC. Its protein is CASSLERFSSLNAYEQYF.

The rearrangement uses TRBV30 and TRBJ1-1; 10 bases line up with TRBD1. The CDR3 runs to 14 residues. The germline gives CDR1 GTSNPN, CDR2 SVGIG (reference sequence). The V segment lost 3 bases and the J segment 4 bases; nucleotides outside the gene matches: 5. CDR3 sequence reads: CAWRRDRGGTEAFF. In DNA, the CDR3 is TGTGCCTGGAGGAGGGACAGGGGAGGCACTGAAGCTTTCTTT.

The CDR3: CASSLTSGGVQYF. CDR3 nucleotide sequence: TGTGCCAGCAGCTTGACTAGCGGGGGGGTGCAGTACTTC. This sequence joins TRBV7-3 and TRBJ2-7, with 14 bases that match TRBD2. The V and J ends lost 3 bases and 9 bases, in that order; junction bases with no gene match: 1. CDR1 is SGHTA, CDR2 FQGTGA, per germline. The CDR3 loop spans 13 amino acids.

The chain uses TRBV18 and TRBJ2-5; 7 positions agree with TRBD2. The ends lost 3 bases at V and 2 bases at J; junction bases unmatched: 9. This CDR3 has 16 residues. CDR1 and CDR2 (germline): KGHSH, LQKENI. For the CDR3, the DNA is TGTGCCAGCTCACCTATCCCGGGAGCGGGGCAAGAGACCCAGTACTTC. Its protein is CASSPIPGAGQETQYF.

J is TRBJ1-4 and V is TRBV5-1, with D unclear. CDR3 length equals 14 residues. Germline V lookup: CDR1 SGHRS, CDR2 YFSETQ. V was clipped by 0 bases and J by 3 bases, with 6 bases between them. CDR3: CASSLGVSNEKLFF. CDR3 nucleotides: TGCGCCAGCAGCTTGGGAGTGTCTAATGAAAAACTGTTTTTT.

V and J are TRBV5-4 and TRBJ2-2; maybe TRBD1 (5 bases). In germline, CDR1 is SGHNT, CDR2 YYREEE (reference sequence). This CDR3 spans 13 amino acids. Between the trimmed V and J ends, which lost 2 bases and 6 bases, there was a span of 8 bases. The CDR3: CASSFPGPGELFF. In nucleotides, the CDR3 is TGTGCCAGCAGCTTCCCAGGGCCCGGGGAGCTGTTTTTT.

The CDR3 loop reads CSVEGGTATDTQYF. The CDR3 DNA reads TGCAGCGTTGAAGGGGGGACAGCCACAGATACGCAGTATTTT. The rearrangement links TRBV29-1 to TRBJ2-3; the match to TRBD1 covers 7 bases. From germline, CDR1 is SQVTM and CDR2 ANQGSEA. The ends lost 1 base at V and 2 bases at J; junction bases unmatched: 3. The CDR3 loop spans 14 amino acids.

This chain uses TRBV27 with TRBJ1-5; the D is unclear. CDR1 is MNHEY, CDR2 SMNVEV, per germline (reference sequence). The CDR3 is made up of 16 amino acids. The germline V and J ends were trimmed by 6 bases and 0 bases, with 15 bases remaining between them. The DNA of the CDR3 is TGTGCCAGCAGCCTGGGCGGGGTCTATAGCAATCAGCCCCAGCATTTT. Translated, it gives CASSLGGVYSNQPQHF.

CDR3 region: CASSLSRTETQYF. The CDR3 coding sequence is TGTGCCAGCAGCTTATCTAGAACGGAGACCCAGTACTTC. The gene calls are TRBV7-2 and TRBJ2-5; D call uncertain. Trimming took off 2 bases at V and 5 bases at J, with 9 bases between the two ends. Per germline, CDR1 SGHTA and CDR2 FQGNSA. This CDR3 contains 13 residues. Using reference TRBV7-2 and TRBJ2-5 for the parts outside the CDR3, the full variable domain is GAGVSQSPSNKVTEKGKDVELRCDPISGHTALYWYRQSLGQGLEFLIYFQGNSAPDKSGLPSDRFSAERTGGSVSTLTIQRTQQEDSAVYLCASSLSRTETQYFGPGTRLLVL.